These 10 T cell receptor beta chains were sequenced from one sample in a study of OX40 agonist ivuxolimab in advanced cancers. TCRdb's table, derived via immunoSEQ multiplex PCR, lists solely in-frame clones and lacks some. The sample lists under 60,000 clones; around 94% were seen once. Sequencing was performed on CD4+ or CD8+ T cells sorted from blood, taken in a trial of the OX40 agonist ivuxolimab. Source of these receptors: an adult with an advanced solid tumor such as melanoma, head and neck, liver or kidney cancer.

This chain links TRBV5-4 with TRBJ2-7; 9 bases match TRBD1. The CDR3 is 16 residues long. The trim removed 0 bases at V and 3 bases at J, leaving 7 bases unmatched. CDR1 and CDR2 from the germline V gene are SGHNT and YYREEE (reference sequence). The CDR3 spells CASSLGATGGHYEQYF. The CDR3 DNA reads TGTGCCAGCAGCTTGGGGGCGACAGGGGGTCACTACGAGCAGTACTTC.

In this sample, this clone turned up once. This chain connects TRBV27 to TRBJ2-3, with 7 bases that match TRBD2. This CDR3 is built from 13 residues. CDR1 is MNHEY, CDR2 SMNVEV, per germline (reference sequence). J lost 6 bases, V lost 5 bases, and 5 bases had no gene match. The CDR3 coding sequence is TGTGCCAGCAGTCTAAGCGGGATTGATACGCAGTATTTT. Amino acid sequence: CASSLSGIDTQYF.

This chain uses TRBV13 with TRBJ2-1; D is undetermined. Germline CDR1 is PRHDT and CDR2 is FYEKMQ (reference sequence). Trimming removed 4 bases from V and 0 bases from J, with 10 bases in between. The CDR3 has 15 amino acids. CDR3 DNA sequence: TGTGCCAGCAGCTCCAGAAGTATCTCCTACAATGAGCAGTTCTTC. It is translated as CASSSRSISYNEQFF.

This chain connects TRBV5-6 to TRBJ2-1, with D uncertain. V lost 5 bases, J lost 2 bases, and 8 bases lay in between. The CDR3 runs to 13 residues. Per the germline V gene, CDR1 is SGHDT and CDR2 is YYEEEE. Written as DNA, the CDR3 is TGTGCCAGCAGTGTTAGTGCCTACAATGAGCAGTTCTTC. Translation: CASSVSAYNEQFF.

This chain uses TRBV9 with TRBJ2-5; D may be TRBD2 (7 bases). V was shortened by 4 bases and J by 2 bases, with 12 bases between the two germline ends. The CDR3 runs to 14 residues. Germline CDR1 SGDLS, CDR2 YYNGEE. The DNA for the CDR3 is TGTGCCAGCAGCTCCGAGGGGGGGCAAGAGACCCAGTACTTC. This gives the protein CASSSEGGQETQYF.

The chain joins TRBV7-1 to TRBJ2-7; 8 bases map to TRBD1. TRBV7-1 is classed as an ORF, of uncertain function. J lost 4 bases, V lost 4 bases, and 6 bases had no gene match. This CDR3 comprises 14 residues. CDR3 loop: CASSLGGTGYEQYF. CDR3 nucleotide sequence: TGTGCCAGCAGCTTAGGTGGGACAGGATACGAGCAGTACTTC.

This sequence joins TRBV27 and TRBJ2-1; 12 nucleotides agree with TRBD1. Looked up from germline, CDR1 is MNHEY and CDR2 is SMNVEV (reference sequence). V dropped 5 bases and J dropped 8; count of bases not matched to a gene: 7. This CDR3 spans 15 amino acids. As DNA, the CDR3 is TGTGCCAGCAGTCCCGGGACAGGGGGCTATGATGAGCAGTTCTTC. It encodes CASSPGTGGYDEQFF.

This sequence joins TRBV5-1 and TRBJ2-7; 7 positions agree with TRBD1. Per germline, CDR1 SGHRS and CDR2 YFSETQ. There are 15 residues in the CDR3. The V gene end was trimmed by 3 bases and the J gene end by 5 bases; junction bases not matched to a gene: 11. CDR3 DNA: TGCGCCAGCAGCTACACCCAGACAGGGAAAAACGAGCAGTACTTC. Translating gives CASSYTQTGKNEQYF.

This clone appeared once. The chain joins TRBV5-1 to TRBJ2-1; no clear D gene. The V end was cut by 2 bases, the J end by 7 bases, with 19 bases between. This CDR3 is 16 amino acids long. Germline lookup yields CDR1 SGHRS and CDR2 YFSETQ. The CDR3 reads CASSLQKGANTNEQFF. The CDR3 nucleotides read TGCGCCAGCAGCTTACAAAAGGGTGCAAACACGAATGAGCAGTTCTTC.

Concerning this clone itself: The sample holds other DNA sequences that translate to the same CDR3. The rearrangement links TRBV28 to TRBJ2-5, with D unclear. Germline values: CDR1 MDHEN, CDR2 SYDVKM. The CDR3 is 11 residues long. Trimming took 4 bases from V and 6 from J, leaving 6 bases between them. CDR3 DNA sequence: TGTGCCAGCAGTTCTGTCAAGACCCAGTACTTC. Residues: CASSSVKTQYF. Filled out from reference TRBV28 and TRBJ2-5, the complete variable domain reads DVKVTQSSRYLVKRTGEKVFLECVQDMDHENMFWYRQDPGLGLRLIYFSYDVKMKEKGDIPEGYSVSREKKERFSLILESASTNQTSMYLCASSSVKTQYFGPGTRLLVL.